This T cell receptor beta chain appears in the sequencing data of a study of long-term antiretroviral therapy in people with HIV (dated by TCRdb to 2021 to 2024). As for the study more broadly: The earliest samples were collected roughly a decade before the 2015 WHO recommendation for immediate ART, at a time when ART was usually postponed until CD4 counts fell. A retrospective serial study tested whether changes in peripheral blood TRB repertoire composition and diversity were associated with ART initiation and durable HIV suppression. A total of around 190 cryopreserved PBMC samples came from approximately 30 adults with confirmed HIV infection and were collected serially over a mean of roughly 6 years (range 1-12). About two fifths of the roughly 30 participants with HIV were female. Test extractions of a monoclonal T-cell line alongside approximately 34 polyclonal samples showed no cross-contamination during QIAcube processing.

Regarding this clone: Its binding antigen is unknown. No base qualities exist here, and no much larger clone lies one base off it.

The CDR3 starts with the cysteine, ends with the phenylalanine, and has 15 residues. Only the CDR3 DNA stays, 45 bases, in frame from base 1. The CDR1 and CDR2 encoded by the germline V gene are MNHEY and SVGAGI. Here V drops 5 bases and J drops 6 bases, and the junction holds 8 bases not matched to any gene. The immunoSEQ hsTCRB v3.0 assay was used at survey level resolution to sequence the TRB variable region. TRB sequencing targeted a depth of 40,000-50,000 T-cell genomes per sample. Pooled TRB libraries were sequenced on an Illumina MiSeq with a v3 150-cycle kit. Regarding the original processing steps: Analysis of repertoires was carried out in R inside a reproducible Nextflow workflow spanning QC, data transformation and analysis. LymphoSeq2, an R package for AIRR-Seq data exploration, was used to implement custom analyses. After excluding a few samples that yielded fewer than 5000 total TRB sequences, 188 HIV repertoires remained for analysis. Among the roughly 200 retained HIV repertoires, under 65 were collected before ART initiation and around 130 after ART initiation. Repertoires were downsampled to 5000 TRB nucleotide sequences, with summary statistics averaged over 100 downsampling iterations. Only TRB sequences with CDR3 regions of at least seven amino acids were retained for analysis. Diversity was measured with a Shannon entropy-derived clonality score and the Gini coefficient. Repertoire networks linked the top 5000 CDR3 amino acid sequences whenever two sequences differed by an edit distance of one. For TRB CDR3 amino acid sequences, GLIPH2 was used to predict antigen specificity groups and MHC restriction. To flag known CMV, EBV, HIV or tissue antigen associations, CDR3 amino acid sequences were matched against VDJdb and McPAS-TCR. Pre-ART, post-ART and control groups were compared with Wilcoxon signed-rank tests and Holm-Bonferroni correction. TCRdb stores this immuneACCESS table with in-frame sequences only. Part of the clones is absent; in the studies checked, under half of the shortfall reflects unresolved V genes, and no reason is known for the rest. That table is the source of V, J and clone size, and D and trimming were worked out from the DNA. The sample table holds under 45,000 clones, of which 94% were seen once. The ten largest clones take up approximately 3.7% of the sample.

On the study overall, not on this receptor specifically: The samples span the years 2004 to 2017, and the ART regimens used may be less effective than current regimens. Expanded TRB clones identified before ART initiation dominated the repertoire across all time points, though the dominance fluctuated and decreased in many PLHIV after ART. Compared with controls, HIV repertoires had narrower CDR3 length ranges, and the network structure pointed to an antigen-experienced repertoire that shifted only slightly toward naive after ART. Starting ART was linked to a significant rise in TRB diversity, yet even after long-term ART the diversity remained significantly lower than in transplant donor controls. Because pre-ART samples had limited cell numbers, profiling was done on unsorted PBMC rather than on sorted CD4+ and CD8+ T cells. Inferences about post-ART repertoire changes are limited because no data were available on ART adherence, viral resistance or therapy changes. Owing to limited PBMC availability, only the TCR beta chain was sequenced, without alpha chain pairing.

Inclusion was restricted to participants for whom at least one PBMC sample before ART initiation and at least two post-ART samples were available. Every participant with HIV received treatment in the United States of America. Before DNA extraction, cryopreserved samples of roughly 0.85-11 million PBMC were thawed and then washed. At the time of the earliest PBMC sample, participants with HIV were aged between roughly 23 and 60 years. Per participant, PBMC samples came from 1-4 timepoints prior to ART initiation and 2-8 timepoints following ART initiation, for a median of 7 samples. Serial HIV viral load, CD4+ T-cell count, ART history and demographic data were obtained for every participant. A Qiagen kit on a QIAcube was used to extract genomic DNA from unsorted PBMC, with samples processed in batches of 12.

Sequences were derived from unsorted PBMCs, sampled about 5.1 years after starting antiretroviral therapy. This sequence was found in a woman aged 45-60 years with HIV. The rearranged segments are TRBV6-5 and TRBJ1-5; 9 bases in the middle match TRBD1. The nucleotide sequence reads as follows: TGTGCCAGCAGTCTGCGACAGGGGGTTAGTCAGCCCCAGCATTTT. Its protein product is CASSLRQGVSQPQHF.